This T cell receptor (beta chain) originates from a study of T cell changes during pregnancy in multiple sclerosis. TCRdb's table, derived via immunoSEQ multiplex PCR, lists solely in-frame clones and lacks some. The table has 95,000 to 100,000 clones, about nine tenths seen once. Germline V gene data show CDR1 as SGHNT and CDR2 as YENEEA. This CDR3 has 13 amino acids. Trimming took 5 bases from V and 6 from J; bases not matched to a gene: 3. This sequence joins TRBV11-3 and TRBJ2-1, with 8 positions matching TRBD2. The input for sequencing was peripheral blood, taken in the second trimester of pregnancy. The clonotype comes from a female donor with multiple sclerosis, enrolled in a pregnancy study. CDR3 sequence: CASSAGGSNEQFF. DNA of the CDR3: TGTGCCAGCAGCGCGGGGGGAAGCAATGAGCAGTTCTTC.